A selection of T cell receptor beta chains follows, all from one sample in a study of cytomegalovirus exposure and HLA in healthy donors. Profiled with immunoSEQ multiplex PCR; TCRdb holds only in-frame clones, not every one. In the table there are 120,000 to 150,000 clones, about nine tenths of which are singletons. Specimen: PBMCs. All receptors come from a man between 18 and 35 years old in good health and CMV-seropositive. The CDR3 runs from the conserved cysteine through the conserved F or W. The order of the fields is CDR3 DNA, CDR3 protein, D gene, V gene, J gene, CDR3 length, clone size. D genes are given only for firm matches. Clone size is shown for a subset of rows, as once, few, many or a class of expanded clone.

CDR3nt: TGTGCCAGCAGTGAGATGTCCGAGCAGTACTTC
CDR3aa: CASSEMSEQYF
d_gene: -
v_gene: TRBV7-9
j_gene: TRBJ2-7
len: 11
abundance: few

CDR3nt: TGTGCCAGCAGCCCCGAACACATGAACACTGAAGCTTTCTTT
CDR3aa: CASSPEHMNTEAFF
d_gene: -
v_gene: TRBV7-3
j_gene: TRBJ1-1
len: 14
abundance: -

CDR3nt: TGTGCCAGCAGCTTAGGGGCCAGATCCCCCCTCCACTTT
CDR3aa: CASSLGARSPLHF
d_gene: -
v_gene: TRBV11-2
j_gene: TRBJ1-6
len: 13
abundance: -

CDR3nt: TGTGCCTGGAGTAAACAGCAGGGTTTGACTGAAGCTTTCTTT
CDR3aa: CAWSKQQGLTEAFF
d_gene: -
v_gene: TRBV30
j_gene: TRBJ1-1
len: 14
abundance: once

CDR3nt: TGTGCCAGCAGCTTAAGGGGGTCCGGAAACACCATATATTTT
CDR3aa: CASSLRGSGNTIYF
d_gene: -
v_gene: TRBV6-5
j_gene: TRBJ1-3
len: 14
abundance: -

CDR3nt: TGTGCCAGCAGGGACGGGACTAGCGTCAATGAGCAGTTCTTC
CDR3aa: CASRDGTSVNEQFF
d_gene: TRBD2
v_gene: TRBV6-1
j_gene: TRBJ2-1
len: 14
abundance: -

CDR3nt: TGTGCCTGGAGTGCCGGGACTAGCGGTTACAATGAGCAGTTCTTC
CDR3aa: CAWSAGTSGYNEQFF
d_gene: TRBD2
v_gene: TRBV30
j_gene: TRBJ2-1
len: 15
abundance: -

CDR3nt: TGTGCCAGCAGCAGCCCAGGGCCCCCTCTCTACGAGCAGTACTTC
CDR3aa: CASSSPGPPLYEQYF
d_gene: -
v_gene: TRBV7-9
j_gene: TRBJ2-7
len: 15
abundance: -

CDR3nt: TGTGCCAGCAGCTTCGGAGAGAACACTGAAGCTTTCTTT
CDR3aa: CASSFGENTEAFF
d_gene: -
v_gene: TRBV7-8
j_gene: TRBJ1-1
len: 13
abundance: -

CDR3nt: TGCAGCGTTGGGCAGGGAGGAGATCAGCCCCAGCATTTT
CDR3aa: CSVGQGGDQPQHF
d_gene: -
v_gene: TRBV29-1
j_gene: TRBJ1-5
len: 13
abundance: -

CDR3nt: TGTGCCATCAGTGGAGGGGTCGGGACAGGGGAGAGCGAGCAGTACTTC
CDR3aa: CAISGGVGTGESEQYF
d_gene: TRBD1
v_gene: TRBV10-3
j_gene: TRBJ2-7
len: 16
abundance: few

CDR3nt: TGCGCCAGCAGCTGGGGACAGCGGAACACTGAAGCTTTCTTT
CDR3aa: CASSWGQRNTEAFF
d_gene: TRBD1
v_gene: TRBV5-1
j_gene: TRBJ1-1
len: 14
abundance: -

CDR3nt: TGTGCCAGCAGCAAGGACAATAGGGGCTACACCTTC
CDR3aa: CASSKDNRGYTF
d_gene: -
v_gene: TRBV7-3
j_gene: TRBJ1-2
len: 12
abundance: -

CDR3nt: TGTGCCAGCAGCTTCAGACTAGCCCCAATAGATACGCAGTATTTT
CDR3aa: CASSFRLAPIDTQYF
d_gene: TRBD2
v_gene: TRBV5-6
j_gene: TRBJ2-3
len: 15
abundance: -

CDR3nt: TGCGCCAGCAGCCAATGGACAGGGGGCCGGCAAGAGACCCAGTACTTC
CDR3aa: CASSQWTGGRQETQYF
d_gene: TRBD1
v_gene: TRBV4-1
j_gene: TRBJ2-5
len: 16
abundance: -

CDR3nt: TGTGCCAGCAGTTACAACGGGGAGCAAGAGACCCAGTACTTC
CDR3aa: CASSYNGEQETQYF
d_gene: -
v_gene: TRBV6-5
j_gene: TRBJ2-5
len: 14
abundance: -

CDR3nt: TGTGCCAGCTCACCTTCTACCGGGACAGGATTTGGTGAGCAGTTCTTC
CDR3aa: CASSPSTGTGFGEQFF
d_gene: TRBD1
v_gene: TRBV18
j_gene: TRBJ2-1
len: 16
abundance: -